These 32 T cell receptor beta chains share one sample of origin, sequenced in a study of human T cells and chemical hapten exposure. TCRdb recomputed calls from the RACE reads with MiXCR, one row per CDR3 protein. Here the sample spans about 84,000 distinct CDR3 sequences, about 10% being singletons. Specified time point: patch test 3, about 24 weeks after DPC sensitization. This sample's treatment: therapeutic diphenylcyclopropenone sensitization with weekly scalp DPC. The input for sequencing was whole blood, taken in connection with sensitization to the hapten diphenylcyclopropenone (DPC). The origin of the receptors is a woman aged 50 to 65 with alopecia areata. Some clones in this sample may be carry-over from other donors' samples.

By share of the sample, this clonotype is medium-sized. The chain carries TRBV5-1 and TRBJ1-1, with D unresolved. This CDR3 contains 13 residues. The germline V gene encodes CDR1 SGHRS and CDR2 YFSETQ. The V end lost 1 base, the J end lost 4 bases, and 8 bases lay between the germline ends. The CDR3: CASSLPGSTEAFF. The CDR3 region has the DNA TGCGCCAGCAGCTTGCCCGGGAGCACTGAAGCTTTCTTT. Complete variable domain (other parts from reference TRBV5-1 and TRBJ1-1): KAGVTQTPRYLIKTRGQQVTLSCSPISGHRSVSWYQQTPGQGLQFLFEYFSETQRNKGNFPGRFSGRQFSNSRSEMNVSTLELGDSALYLCASSLPGSTEAFFGQGTRLTVV.

DNA for the CDR3: TGTGCCAGCCTATCCTGGTGGACCCAGTACTTC. This encodes CASLSWWTQYF. This chain joins TRBV27 and TRBJ2-5; D unclear. V was shortened by 8 bases and J by 7 bases, with 11 bases between the two germline ends. Per the germline V gene, CDR1 is MNHEY and CDR2 is SMNVEV (reference sequence). This CDR3 is built from 11 residues.

The table lists this clonotype with a few counts. The chain carries TRBV2 and TRBJ2-7; D not resolved. V was trimmed by 4 bases and J by 3 bases, leaving 13 bases between them. Germline CDR1 is SNHLY and CDR2 is FYNNEI. The CDR3 loop spans 14 amino acids. The CDR3 sequence: CASSARKVGYEQYF. CDR3 nucleotides: TGTGCCAGCAGTGCGAGAAAAGTCGGCTACGAGCAGTACTTC.

This clonotype came up many times. The V and J genes are TRBV14 and TRBJ2-5; D is perhaps TRBD1 (6 bases). Trimming shortened V by 4 bases and J by 2 bases, and 17 bases separated the two germline ends. The CDR3 has 16 amino acids. CDR1 is SGHDN, CDR2 FVKESK, per germline. CDR3 protein: CASSRPGTRSQETQYF. Written as DNA, the CDR3 is TGTGCCAGCAGCCGCCCCGGGACAAGAAGTCAAGAGACCCAGTACTTC.

This clonotype showed up many times. This chain connects TRBV7-2 to TRBJ2-7, with D unclear. The germline V and J ends were trimmed by 1 base and 2 bases, with 6 bases remaining between them. The germline V gene encodes CDR1 SGHTA and CDR2 FQGNSA. The CDR3 covers 13 residues. The CDR3 nucleotides read TGTGCCAGCAGCTTAGAGGCCCCCTACGAGCAGTACTTC. This gives the protein CASSLEAPYEQYF.

V is TRBV30 and J is TRBJ1-1; D gene ambiguous. In germline, CDR1 is GTSNPN, CDR2 SVGIG (reference sequence). The CDR3 consists of 13 residues. Trimming took 6 bases from V and 0 from J, leaving 11 bases between them. CDR3 residues: CACGRTMNTEAFF. CDR3 bases: TGTGCCTGCGGACGGACCATGAACACTGAAGCTTTCTTT.

This clonotype was observed many times. This chain links TRBV11-2 with TRBJ2-5; 8 nucleotides match TRBD2. Germline CDR1 is SGHAT and CDR2 is FQNNGV. The CDR3 sequence is 16 residues long. With V trimmed by 1 base and J by 7 bases, 11 bases remained unmatched. This chain's CDR3 is CASSLGGSGKRWTQYF. The CDR3 DNA follows: TGTGCCAGCAGCTTAGGTGGTAGCGGGAAACGGTGGACCCAGTACTTC. Full variable domain (missing parts from reference TRBV11-2 and TRBJ2-5): EAGVAQSPRYKIIEKRQSVAFWCNPISGHATLYWYQQILGQGPKLLIQFQNNGVVDDSQLPKDRFSAERLKGVDSTLKIQPAKLEDSAVYLCASSLGGSGKRWTQYFGPGTRLLVL.

This clonotype was found many times. The CDR3 here is CAWSPVKVELFF. For the CDR3, the DNA is TGTGCCTGGAGCCCAGTTAAGGTGGAGCTGTTTTTT. This chain connects TRBV30 to TRBJ2-2; D gene ambiguous. This CDR3 has 12 amino acids. CDR1 is GTSNPN and CDR2 is SVGIG in the germline V gene (reference sequence). V dropped 3 bases and J dropped 10 bases, with 12 bases sitting between them.

This clonotype was seen many times. CDR3: CASSFDGSTDTQYF. The CDR3 coding sequence is TGTGCCAGCAGTTTTGACGGAAGCACAGATACGCAGTATTTT. The genes are TRBV6-2 or TRBV6-3 and TRBJ2-3, with no clear D. Germline V gene sequence: CDR1 MNHEY, CDR2 SVGEGT. V was pared by 4 bases and J by 0 bases, with 8 bases between. This CDR3 region has 14 residues.

This sequence joins TRBV20-1 and TRBJ2-2; TRBD1 agrees at 9 bases. The junction had 0 bases not matched to a gene; V was cut back by 0 bases and J by 1 base. The CDR3 is 15 amino acids. CDR1 DFQATT and CDR2 SNEGSKA come from the germline V gene (reference sequence). The CDR3 nucleotides are TGCAGTGCTAGAGAGGACAGGGGGAACACCGGGGAGCTGTTTTTT. It encodes CSAREDRGNTGELFF.

There are a few counts of this clonotype. The chain couples TRBV29-1 to TRBJ1-1; D remains ambiguous. The CDR3 loop spans 11 amino acids. CDR1 and CDR2 (germline): SQVTM, ANQGSEA. The V end was cut by 7 bases, the J end by 6 bases, with 12 bases between. The CDR3 region has the DNA TGCAGCGCCAACGGGGTTGCTGAAGCTTTCTTT. Its protein product is CSANGVAEAFF.

Many counts were recorded for this clonotype. CDR3 nucleotide sequence: TGTGCCAGCAGGGGGCTGACGGGATACAATGAGCAGTTCTTC. Translated: CASRGLTGYNEQFF. The chain recombines TRBV7-6 with TRBJ2-1; D might be TRBD1 or TRBD2, each matching 5 bases. V shed 6 bases and J shed 4 bases, with 13 bases lying between them. The CDR3 runs to 14 residues. Germline loops: CDR1 SGHVS, CDR2 FNYEAQ.

This clonotype came up many times. The genes are TRBV25-1 and TRBJ2-1; TRBD1 matches 7 bases. The junction had 3 bases not matched to a gene; V was cut back by 0 bases and J by 7 bases. The CDR3 is 14 residues long. Germline V gives CDR1 MGHDK, CDR2 SYGVNS. CDR3 residues: CASSEYKQGNEQFF. The CDR3 region has the DNA TGTGCCAGCAGTGAATATAAACAGGGGAATGAGCAGTTCTTC. The complete variable domain, with remaining parts taken from reference TRBV25-1 and TRBJ2-1, reads EADIYQTPRYLVIGTGKKITLECSQTMGHDKMYWYQQDPGMELHLIHYSYGVNSTEKGDLSSESTVSRIRTEHFPLTLESARPSHTSQYLCASSEYKQGNEQFFGPGTRLTVL.

This clonotype was seen many times. J is TRBJ1-1 and V is TRBV6-6, with 7 bases lining up with TRBD1. Per the germline V gene, CDR1 is MNHNY and CDR2 is SVGAGI (reference sequence). The CDR3 has 15 amino acids. V was clipped by 4 bases and J by 3 bases; unmatched bases: 8. The CDR3 DNA reads TGTGCCAGCAGTTCCAGACAGGGATACGACACTGAAGCTTTCTTT. It encodes CASSSRQGYDTEAFF.

This clonotype was counted a few times. The rearrangement links TRBV5-1 to TRBJ2-2, with D perhaps TRBD1 (8 bases). The CDR3 is 13 residues long. Germline lookup yields CDR1 SGHRS and CDR2 YFSETQ. Trimming cost V 4 bases and J 6 bases, with 10 bases left between them. In nucleotides, the CDR3 is TGCGCCAGCAGCACAGGGGGGGCCGGGGAGCTGTTTTTT. Translated, it gives CASSTGGAGELFF.

This clonotype was detected ten times or more. The chain joins TRBV30 to TRBJ2-7; D is perhaps TRBD1 or TRBD2 (5 bases each). The CDR3 length is 12 residues. In germline, CDR1 is GTSNPN, CDR2 SVGIG (reference sequence). V was clipped by 7 bases and J by 7 bases, with 17 bases between them. The CDR3 DNA is TGTGCCTCAGGAGGACGTGGGGGAGAGCAGTACTTC. Encoded protein: CASGGRGGEQYF.

This clonotype appeared many times. A junction boundary mismatches the germline segment, possibly from a read error. This chain connects TRBV29-1 to TRBJ2-3, with TRBD2 matching 9 bases. CDR1 SQVTM and CDR2 ANQGSEA come from the germline V gene. The CDR3 is 14 residues long. Here the CDR3 reads CSVTTSGGTNTQYF. CDR3 in DNA: TGCAGCGTTACGACTAGCGGAGGCACAAATACGCAGTATTTT.

This clonotype appeared a few times. This chain joins TRBV15 and TRBJ2-5; D tentatively fits TRBD1 or TRBD2 (5 bases each). The length of the CDR3 is 14 residues. The V gene lost 4 bases and the J gene lost 5 bases, with 14 bases spanning the gap. CDR1 is LNHNV, CDR2 YYDKDF, per germline (reference sequence). The CDR3 sequence: CATSNRDGAETQYF. Here the CDR3 DNA reads TGTGCCACCAGCAACCGGGACGGGGCGGAGACCCAGTACTTC.

This clonotype has ten or more counts. V usage is TRBV20-1 and J usage is TRBJ2-2; D gene uncertain. Looked up from germline, CDR1 is DFQATT and CDR2 is SNEGSKA (reference sequence). The CDR3 totals 12 residues. Trimming shortened V by 5 bases and J by 4 bases, and 8 bases separated the two germline ends. The CDR3 reads CSAQKSTGELFF. The CDR3 DNA reads as TGCAGTGCTCAAAAATCCACCGGGGAGCTGTTTTTT.

This clonotype has a count of ten or more. The chain links TRBV20-1 to TRBJ2-3; 8 bases line up with TRBD2. The CDR3 consists of 13 residues. Germline V gives CDR1 DFQATT, CDR2 SNEGSKA (reference sequence). V lost 4 bases to trimming and J lost 1 base; unmatched junction nucleotides: 1. The CDR3 nucleotides read TGCAGTGCTAATAGCGGGGGCACAGATACGCAGTATTTT. Translating it yields CSANSGGTDTQYF.

This clonotype has a count of ten or more. The chain carries TRBV18 and TRBJ2-3, with D maybe TRBD1 (5 bases). Germline V gene lookup returns CDR1 KGHSH and CDR2 LQKENI. Trimming removed 0 bases at V and 1 base at J, with 5 bases between. This CDR3 spans 14 amino acids. The CDR3 nucleotides read TGTGCCAGCTCACCACCGGGGCGCACAGATACGCAGTATTTT. Protein: CASSPPGRTDTQYF.

Ten or more counts support this clonotype. V and J are TRBV6-5 and TRBJ1-4; D gene ambiguous. V dropped 0 bases and J dropped 6 bases, with 14 bases sitting between them. CDR1 and CDR2 from the germline V gene are MNHEY and SVGAGI. CDR3 length: 16 residues. CDR3 nucleotide sequence: TGTGCCAGCAGTTACTCACGGGCAGGCCTTCATGAAAAACTGTTTTTT. Translated, it gives CASSYSRAGLHEKLFF.

This clonotype was counted at least ten times. The chain has TRBV7-8 and TRBJ1-5; 8 nucleotides line up with TRBD1. CDR1 and CDR2 from the germline V gene are SGHVS and FQNEAQ. J gave up 1 base and V 6 bases, and 5 bases lay outside the gene matches. The CDR3 is 15 residues long. CDR3: CASRRTGYSNQPQHF. The CDR3 nucleotides read TGTGCCAGCAGACGGACAGGGTACAGCAATCAGCCCCAGCATTTT.

This sequence joins TRBV11-2 and TRBJ1-6, with 7 bases matching TRBD1. CDR1 is SGHAT and CDR2 is FQNNGV in the germline V gene. CDR3 length: 18 amino acids. Trimming cost V 7 bases and J 0 bases; bases outside gene matches: 12. CDR3 coding DNA: TGTGCCAGCAACGGAGGGGGCTCTACCCCCTCCTATAATTCACCCCTCCACTTT. This codes for CASNGGGSTPSYNSPLHF.

This clonotype has more than one count but fewer than ten. This rearrangement joins TRBV28 to TRBJ1-2, with D unresolved. Germline-derived CDR1 and CDR2 are MDHEN and SYDVKM. The V end lost 1 base, the J end lost 2 bases, and 8 bases lay between the germline ends. The CDR3 is 14 amino acids. CDR3 sequence: CASSLLNDNYGYTF. CDR3 nucleotides: TGTGCCAGCAGTTTATTAAACGACAACTATGGCTACACCTTC.

This clonotype has more than one count but fewer than ten. The rearrangement links TRBV9 to TRBJ2-7; 10 bases fit TRBD2. Germline lookup yields CDR1 SGDLS and CDR2 YYNGEE. V was pared by 3 bases and J by 4 bases, with 4 bases of the junction left unmatched. This CDR3 region has 14 residues. The CDR3 sequence is CASSESGRAYEQYF. Here the CDR3 DNA reads TGTGCCAGCAGCGAGAGCGGGAGGGCGTACGAGCAGTACTTC.

This clonotype was counted at least ten times. CDR3 DNA sequence: TGTGCCAGCTCAATAGGGGCAGGGCAAGAGACCCAGTACTTC. This encodes CASSIGAGQETQYF. The rearrangement joins TRBV28 to TRBJ2-5, with a weak D call TRBD1 (5 bases). Germline V gene lookup returns CDR1 MDHEN and CDR2 SYDVKM. The CDR3 runs 14 residues. V was cut by 8 bases and J by 2 bases, with 15 bases left in between.

This clonotype was picked up many times. The chain's CDR3 is CASSVDRQRQETQYF. The CDR3 DNA follows: TGTGCCAGCAGCGTAGATCGCCAGCGGCAAGAGACCCAGTACTTC. The genes are TRBV9 and TRBJ2-5, with D possibly matching TRBD2 (5 bases). Germline V gives CDR1 SGDLS, CDR2 YYNGEE. This CDR3 region has 15 residues. The ends were cut back, 0 bases at V and 2 bases at J, with 11 bases in the middle.

This clonotype was seen repeatedly, ten times or more. The chain links TRBV29-1 to TRBJ2-3; no definite D call. CDR3 size: 16 residues. V was trimmed by 6 bases and J by 0 bases, leaving 19 bases between them. CDR1 is SQVTM, CDR2 ANQGSEA, per germline. The CDR3 protein is CSVLRYSTASTDTQYF. CDR3 DNA: TGCAGCGTCCTTAGATACAGCACCGCTAGCACAGATACGCAGTATTTT.

The sample holds many counts of this clonotype. V gene TRBV18 combines with J gene TRBJ2-1; TRBD1 matches 7 bases. The CDR3 has 13 amino acids. The junction had 8 bases not matched to a gene; V was cut back by 6 bases and J by 9 bases. CDR1 is KGHSH and CDR2 is LQKENI in the germline V gene. CDR3 DNA sequence: TGTGCCAGCTCCTGGGACAGAAGTAGTGAGCAGTTCTTC. This gives the protein CASSWDRSSEQFF.

This clonotype appeared a single time. The chain has TRBV29-1 and TRBJ2-5; D may be TRBD1 (6 bases). This CDR3 has 13 amino acids. The germline V gene has CDR1 SQVTM and CDR2 ANQGSEA. Trimming cost V 6 bases and J 1 base, with 12 bases left between them. The CDR3 reads CSVPRGSQETQYF. DNA of the CDR3: TGCAGCGTCCCCAGGGGCTCCCAAGAGACCCAGTACTTC.

The chain couples TRBV11-2 to TRBJ2-1; D is possibly TRBD1 (6 bases). The CDR3 contains 17 residues. V was pared by 4 bases and J by 6 bases, with 22 bases between. The V gene's germline CDR1 is SGHAT and CDR2 FQNNGV. CDR3 loop: CASSSRRERTEGNEQFF. The DNA of the CDR3 is TGTGCCAGCAGCTCGCGACGAGAGCGGACAGAGGGCAATGAGCAGTTCTTC.